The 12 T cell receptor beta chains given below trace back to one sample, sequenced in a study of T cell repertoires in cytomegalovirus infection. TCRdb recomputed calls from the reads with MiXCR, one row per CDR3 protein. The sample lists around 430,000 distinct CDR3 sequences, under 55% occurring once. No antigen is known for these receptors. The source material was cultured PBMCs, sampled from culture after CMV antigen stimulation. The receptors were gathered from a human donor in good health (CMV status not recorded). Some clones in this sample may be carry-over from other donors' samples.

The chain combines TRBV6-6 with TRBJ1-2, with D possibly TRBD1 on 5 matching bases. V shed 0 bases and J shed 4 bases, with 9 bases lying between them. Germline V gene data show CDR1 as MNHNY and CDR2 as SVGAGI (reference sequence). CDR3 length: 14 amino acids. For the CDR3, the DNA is TGTGCCAGCAGTTACTCTAGGGGTCTCTATGGCTACACCTTC. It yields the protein CASSYSRGLYGYTF.

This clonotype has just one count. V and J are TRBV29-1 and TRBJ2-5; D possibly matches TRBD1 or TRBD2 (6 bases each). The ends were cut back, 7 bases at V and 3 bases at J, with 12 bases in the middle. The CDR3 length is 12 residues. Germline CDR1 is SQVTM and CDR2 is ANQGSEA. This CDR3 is CSARRGEETQYF. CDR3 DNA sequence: TGCAGCGCCCGGAGGGGGGAAGAGACCCAGTACTTC.

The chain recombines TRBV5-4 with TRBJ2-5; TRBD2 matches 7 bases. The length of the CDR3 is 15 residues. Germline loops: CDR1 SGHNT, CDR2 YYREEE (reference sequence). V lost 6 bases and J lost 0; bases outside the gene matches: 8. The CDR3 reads CASTTTRGDQETQYF. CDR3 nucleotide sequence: TGTGCCAGCACCACGACCCGGGGGGACCAAGAGACCCAGTACTTC.

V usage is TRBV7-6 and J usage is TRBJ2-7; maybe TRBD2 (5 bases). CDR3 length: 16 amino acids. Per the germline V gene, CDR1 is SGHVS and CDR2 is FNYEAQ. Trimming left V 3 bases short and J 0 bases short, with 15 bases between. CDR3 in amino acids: CASSFSSGLTSYEQYF. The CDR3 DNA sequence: TGTGCCAGCAGCTTCAGCAGCGGCCTGACCTCCTACGAGCAGTACTTC. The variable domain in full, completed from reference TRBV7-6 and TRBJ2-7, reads GAGVSQSPRYKVTKRGQDVALRCDPISGHVSLYWYRQALGQGPEFLTYFNYEAQQDKSGLPNDRFSAERPEGSISTLTIQRTEQRDSAMYRCASSFSSGLTSYEQYFGPGTRLTVT.

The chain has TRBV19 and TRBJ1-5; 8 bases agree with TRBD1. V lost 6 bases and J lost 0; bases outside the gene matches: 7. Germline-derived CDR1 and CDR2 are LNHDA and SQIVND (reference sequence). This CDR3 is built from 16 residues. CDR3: CASRDRGGSSNQPQHF. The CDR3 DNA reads TGTGCCAGTAGAGACAGGGGAGGGAGTAGCAATCAGCCCCAGCATTTT.

The CDR3, as DNA: TGTGCCAGCAGTCCCACCCGGACTAGCGGGGGCCCGAACACCGGGGAGCTGTTTTTT. This gives the protein CASSPTRTSGGPNTGELFF. This chain uses TRBV25-1 with TRBJ2-2, with 13 positions matching TRBD2. CDR3 length: 19 amino acids. Germline lookup yields CDR1 MGHDK and CDR2 SYGVNS. With V trimmed by 5 bases and J by 0 bases, 9 bases remained unmatched. The full variable domain, rest sourced from reference TRBV25-1 and TRBJ2-2, is EADIYQTPRYLVIGTGKKITLECSQTMGHDKMYWYQQDPGMELHLIHYSYGVNSTEKGDLSSESTVSRIRTEHFPLTLESARPSHTSQYLCASSPTRTSGGPNTGELFFGEGSRLTVL.

The DNA for the CDR3 is TGTGCCAGCAGTGAAGCGCGGCAAGCGCAGGGAGCTCGGTATGAAAAACTGTTTTTT. This gives the protein CASSEARQAQGARYEKLFF. The genes are TRBV6-1 and TRBJ1-4; D is possibly TRBD1 (5 bases). The CDR3 consists of 19 residues. Trimming left V 0 bases short and J 6 bases short, with 23 bases between. Per the germline V gene, CDR1 is MNHNS and CDR2 is SASEGT.

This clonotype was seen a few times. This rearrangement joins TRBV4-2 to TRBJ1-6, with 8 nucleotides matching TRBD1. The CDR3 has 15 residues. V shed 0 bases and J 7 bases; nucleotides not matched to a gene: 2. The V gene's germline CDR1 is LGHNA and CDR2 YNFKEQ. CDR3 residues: CASSQEGQANSPLHF. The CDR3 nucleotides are TGTGCCAGCAGCCAAGAGGGACAGGCGAATTCACCCCTCCACTTT.

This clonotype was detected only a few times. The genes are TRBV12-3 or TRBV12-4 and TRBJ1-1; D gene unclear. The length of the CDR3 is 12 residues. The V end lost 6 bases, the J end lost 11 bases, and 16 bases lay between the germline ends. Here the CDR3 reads CASSREISLAFF. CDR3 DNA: TGTGCCAGCAGCCGCGAAATATCATTGGCTTTCTTT.

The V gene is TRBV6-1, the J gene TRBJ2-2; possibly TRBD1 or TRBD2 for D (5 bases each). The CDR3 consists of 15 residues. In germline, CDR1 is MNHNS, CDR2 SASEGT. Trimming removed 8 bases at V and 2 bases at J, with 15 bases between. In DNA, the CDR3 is TGTGCCAGCGGTTACGGGACCCTAAACACCGGGGAGCTGTTTTTT. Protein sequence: CASGYGTLNTGELFF.

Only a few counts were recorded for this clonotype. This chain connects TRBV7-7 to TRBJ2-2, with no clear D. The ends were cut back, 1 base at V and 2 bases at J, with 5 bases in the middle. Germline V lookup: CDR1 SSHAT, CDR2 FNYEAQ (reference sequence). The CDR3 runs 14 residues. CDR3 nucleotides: TGTGCCAGCAGCTTAGTTGTTAACACCGGGGAGCTGTTTTTT. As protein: CASSLVVNTGELFF.

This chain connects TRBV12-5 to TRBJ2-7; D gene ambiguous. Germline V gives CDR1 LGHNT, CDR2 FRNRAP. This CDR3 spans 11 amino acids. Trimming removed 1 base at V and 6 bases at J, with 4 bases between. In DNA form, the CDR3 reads TGTGCTAGTGGTTTGGGGGGCGAGCAGTACTTC. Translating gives CASGLGGEQYF. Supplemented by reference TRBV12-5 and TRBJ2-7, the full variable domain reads DARVTQTPRHKVTEMGQEVTMRCQPILGHNTVFWYRQTMMQGLELLAYFRNRAPLDDSGMPKDRFSAEMPDATLATLKIQPSEPRDSAVYFCASGLGGEQYFGPGTRLTVT.